The 21 T cell receptor beta chains in this list originate from one sample, sequenced in a study of blood T cell repertoires in COVID-19 (dated by TCRdb to the early 2020s). Library preparation used the immunoSEQ multiplex PCR assay. TCRdb's version of the immuneACCESS table is confined to in-frame rearrangements and falls short of the full clone set. An unresolved V gene accounts for under half of the shortfall where checked; the remainder is of unknown origin. The sample table lists 40,000 to 50,000 clones, about four fifths of them with a count of one. The ten largest clonotypes hold approximately 39% of the sample. The sample taken for sequencing was peripheral blood. Source of these receptors: a man aged 40-55 years with active or convalescent COVID-19.

The table lists this clone with a few counts. V gene TRBV30 combines with J gene TRBJ1-5; D is perhaps TRBD1 (6 bases). This CDR3 region has 13 residues. V was cut by 2 bases and J by 5 bases, with 10 bases left in between. Germline V gene sequence: CDR1 GTSNPN, CDR2 SVGIG (reference sequence). The CDR3: CAWSWGGDQPQHF. As DNA, the CDR3 is TGTGCCTGGAGTTGGGGGGGCGATCAGCCCCAGCATTTT.

This chain connects TRBV5-1 to TRBJ1-1; no definite D call. The CDR3 has 17 residues. Germline V lookup: CDR1 SGHRS, CDR2 YFSETQ. V was pared by 4 bases and J by 0 bases, with 19 bases between. Written as DNA, the CDR3 is TGCGCCAGCAGCGGGAGTGGTCCGCGGGGAATGAACACTGAAGCTTTCTTT. Residues: CASSGSGPRGMNTEAFF.

This rearrangement joins TRBV19 to TRBJ1-1; the D gene is possibly TRBD1 (5 bases). V lost 2 bases, J lost 3 bases, and 10 bases lay in between. The germline V gene encodes CDR1 LNHDA and CDR2 SQIVND (reference sequence). This CDR3 contains 14 residues. CDR3 bases: TGTGCCAGTAGTATAAGGGGTGGGGACACTGAAGCTTTCTTT. Its translation is CASSIRGGDTEAFF.

The gene calls are TRBV7-2 and TRBJ2-3; 9 nucleotides match TRBD2. The CDR3 runs to 16 residues. V lost 3 bases and J lost 4; bases outside the gene matches: 8. Per the germline V gene, CDR1 is SGHTA and CDR2 is FQGNSA. The CDR3 here is CASSFRVSGGPDTQYF. The CDR3 DNA follows: TGTGCCAGCAGCTTCCGAGTCAGCGGGGGGCCAGATACGCAGTATTTT.

The J gene is TRBJ2-1, the V gene TRBV5-6, with unresolved D. From germline, CDR1 is SGHDT and CDR2 YYEEEE. This CDR3 is built from 13 residues. V dropped 4 bases and J dropped 3 bases, with 8 bases sitting between them. This chain's CDR3 is CASSPSFYNEQFF. CDR3 in DNA: TGTGCCAGCAGCCCTTCTTTCTACAATGAGCAGTTCTTC.

The sample holds a few counts of this clone. This chain joins TRBV7-6 and TRBJ2-3; a weak D match, TRBD2 (6 bases). Germline V gene lookup returns CDR1 SGHVS and CDR2 FNYEAQ. V dropped 1 base and J dropped 2 bases, with 19 bases sitting between them. The CDR3 has 18 residues. In DNA, the CDR3 is TGTGCCAGCAGCTTAGAGGAGCTTAGCGGTCAGTTCACAGATACGCAGTATTTT. Translation: CASSLEELSGQFTDTQYF.

The V and J genes are TRBV6-1 and TRBJ1-5; D remains unclear. This CDR3 contains 15 residues. The germline V gene encodes CDR1 MNHNS and CDR2 SASEGT. Between the trimmed V and J ends, which lost 3 bases and 0 bases, there was a span of 9 bases. The CDR3 bases are TGTGCCAGCAGTGAGTCGCGATATAGCAATCAGCCCCAGCATTTT. It is translated as CASSESRYSNQPQHF.

The gene calls are TRBV4-2 and TRBJ2-1; TRBD2 agrees at 7 bases. The germline CDR1 and CDR2 sequences are LGHNA and YNFKEQ. Unmatched junction bases numbered 2, after V lost 4 bases and J lost 8 bases. This CDR3 contains 12 residues. For the CDR3, the DNA is TGTGCCAGCAGCCTGAGCGGGGATGAGCAGTTCTTC. It is translated as CASSLSGDEQFF.

V is TRBV12-5 and J is TRBJ1-4; D not certain. The length of the CDR3 is 15 residues. Trimming removed 1 base at V and 0 bases at J, with 6 bases between. Germline-derived CDR1 and CDR2 are LGHNT and FRNRAP. CDR3 nucleotide sequence: TGTGCTAGTGGTTTGGGGGCTGCAACTAATGAAAAACTGTTTTTT. As protein: CASGLGAATNEKLFF.

V is TRBV12-2 and J is TRBJ2-3; TRBD2 is taken as the D call from the table, unchecked against the DNA. TRBV12-2 is shown as a pseudogene. This CDR3 is built from 14 residues. The CDR3 DNA sequence: TGTGCAAGTCGCTCCCCGCCCTACACAGATACGCAGTATTTT. Its protein product is CASRSPPYTDTQYF.

The V and J genes are TRBV19 and TRBJ1-1, with TRBD1 identical over 8 bases. Trimming removed 5 bases from V and 2 bases from J; junction bases left unmatched: 4. Germline CDR1 LNHDA, CDR2 SQIVND (reference sequence). This CDR3 region has 14 residues. Here the CDR3 reads CASSVTGANTEAFF. Written as DNA, the CDR3 is TGTGCCAGTAGTGTGACAGGGGCCAACACTGAAGCTTTCTTT. The full variable domain, rest sourced from reference TRBV19 and TRBJ1-1, is DGGITQSPKYLFRKEGQNVTLSCEQNLNHDAMYWYRQDPGQGLRLIYYSQIVNDFQKGDIAEGYSVSREKKESFPLTVTSAQKNPTAFYLCASSVTGANTEAFFGQGTRLTVV.

J is TRBJ1-2 and V is TRBV6-2 or TRBV6-3; 8 bases agree with TRBD1. CDR3 length equals 17 residues. The germline V gene has CDR1 MNHEY and CDR2 SVGEGT. The trim removed 3 bases at V and 4 bases at J, leaving 13 bases unmatched. This chain's CDR3 is CASSYSITRGQAYGYTF. The CDR3 nucleotides are TGTGCCAGCAGTTATTCAATTACCCGGGGACAGGCCTATGGCTACACCTTC.

CDR3 coding DNA: TGCGCCAGCAGTGAGCCGACAGCGAACACTGAAGCTTTCTTT. Translating it yields CASSEPTANTEAFF. The chain couples TRBV10-2 to TRBJ1-1; D might be TRBD1 (5 bases). There are 14 residues in the CDR3. Looked up from germline, CDR1 is WSHSY and CDR2 is SAAADI. V lost 2 bases, J lost 1 base, and 8 bases lay in between.

V usage is TRBV2 and J usage is TRBJ1-5; D might be TRBD1 (6 bases). The CDR3 is 15 residues long. Deletions cut 6 bases from V and 2 bases from J, with 14 bases between. The germline V gene has CDR1 SNHLY and CDR2 FYNNEI. CDR3 sequence reads: CASSPLGGGNQPQHF. For the CDR3, the DNA is TGTGCCAGCAGCCCTTTAGGGGGAGGCAATCAGCCCCAGCATTTT.

V gene TRBV4-1 combines with J gene TRBJ1-4; D remains ambiguous. The CDR3 runs 18 residues. CDR1 is MGHRA, CDR2 YSYEKL, per germline. Trimming pared 0 bases from V and 4 bases from J, leaving 18 bases between. The CDR3 loop reads CASSQDGGVGRLNEKLFF. In DNA form, the CDR3 reads TGCGCCAGCAGCCAAGATGGAGGCGTTGGACGCCTTAATGAAAAACTGTTTTTT.

This chain links TRBV5-1 with TRBJ1-6, with D possibly being TRBD1 (5 bases). CDR1 is SGHRS and CDR2 is YFSETQ in the germline V gene. The CDR3 consists of 15 residues. The V end lost 0 bases, the J end lost 8 bases, and 12 bases lay between the germline ends. CDR3: CASSLAVQDYSPLHF. In DNA form, the CDR3 reads TGCGCCAGCAGCTTGGCCGTACAGGATTATTCACCCCTCCACTTT.

This clone was found a few times. CDR3 nucleotide sequence: TGTGCCAGTAGTACGGGACAGGGCCAGCCCCAGCATTTT. Its translation: CASSTGQGQPQHF. The chain has TRBV19 and TRBJ1-5; TRBD1 matches at 9 bases. The CDR3 length is 13 residues. Germline CDR1 LNHDA, CDR2 SQIVND (reference sequence). With 4 bases clipped from V and 7 bases from J, the junction kept 2 bases outside the gene matches.

The genes are TRBV19 and TRBJ2-1, with a possible D match to TRBD1 (6 bases). CDR1 and CDR2 from the germline V gene are LNHDA and SQIVND (reference sequence). The CDR3 extends over 13 amino acids. Trimming left V 6 bases short and J 7 bases short, with 13 bases between. The CDR3 loop reads CASRPQGENEQFF. For the CDR3, the DNA is TGTGCCAGTAGGCCACAGGGAGAGAATGAGCAGTTCTTC. Variable domain in full (rest from reference TRBV19 and TRBJ2-1): DGGITQSPKYLFRKEGQNVTLSCEQNLNHDAMYWYRQDPGQGLRLIYYSQIVNDFQKGDIAEGYSVSREKKESFPLTVTSAQKNPTAFYLCASRPQGENEQFFGPGTRLTVL.

The chain carries TRBV7-9 and TRBJ2-2; 7 bases are shared with TRBD2. The CDR3 is made up of 16 amino acids. With V trimmed by 5 bases and J by 3 bases, 9 bases remained unmatched. Germline V gives CDR1 SEHNR, CDR2 FQNEAQ (reference sequence). CDR3 nucleotide sequence: TGTGCCAGCAGCCGTAGCGGGCTGGGCGACACCGGGGAGCTGTTTTTT. Protein product: CASSRSGLGDTGELFF.

This clone was recorded a few times. The V call is TRBV6-2 or TRBV6-3, the J call TRBJ1-6, with D tentatively TRBD1 (6 bases). V lost 2 bases, J lost 15 bases, and 11 bases lay in between. Germline values: CDR1 MNHEY, CDR2 SVGEGT. The CDR3 spans 12 residues. The CDR3 protein is CASSYPQGNLHF. The CDR3 DNA sequence: TGTGCCAGCAGTTACCCCCAGGGGAACCTCCACTTT.

The table lists this clone with a few counts. This chain connects TRBV6-1 to TRBJ2-5; 13 bases match TRBD2. Germline V gene sequence: CDR1 MNHNS, CDR2 SASEGT. CDR3 length: 18 amino acids. V lost 1 base and J lost 5; bases outside the gene matches: 10. The CDR3 reads CASSEERLAGGFRETQYF. The CDR3 DNA is TGTGCCAGCAGTGAAGAGAGACTAGCGGGAGGATTCCGGGAGACCCAGTACTTC.